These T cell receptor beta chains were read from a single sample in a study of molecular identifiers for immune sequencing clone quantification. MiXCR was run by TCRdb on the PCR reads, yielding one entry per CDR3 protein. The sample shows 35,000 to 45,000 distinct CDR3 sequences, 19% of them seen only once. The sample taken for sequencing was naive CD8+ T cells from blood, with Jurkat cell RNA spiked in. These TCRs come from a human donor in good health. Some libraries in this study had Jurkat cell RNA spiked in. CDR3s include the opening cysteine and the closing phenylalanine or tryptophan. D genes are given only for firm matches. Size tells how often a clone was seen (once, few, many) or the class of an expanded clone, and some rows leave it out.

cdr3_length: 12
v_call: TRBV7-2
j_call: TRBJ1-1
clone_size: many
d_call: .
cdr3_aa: CASEELNTEAFF
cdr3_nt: TGTGCCAGCGAAGAATTGAACACTGAAGCTTTCTTT

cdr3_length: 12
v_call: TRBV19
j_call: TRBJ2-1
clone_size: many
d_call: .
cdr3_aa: CASSPINNEQFF
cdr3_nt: TGTGCCAGTAGCCCAATCAACAATGAGCAGTTCTTC

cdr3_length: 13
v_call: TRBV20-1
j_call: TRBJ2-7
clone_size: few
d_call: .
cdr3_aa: CSTVGGRAYEQYF
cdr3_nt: TGCAGTACCGTCGGCGGTAGGGCCTACGAGCAGTACTTC

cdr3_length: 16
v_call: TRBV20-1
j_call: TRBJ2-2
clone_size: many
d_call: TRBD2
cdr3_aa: CSARDREAAGTGELFF
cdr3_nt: TGCAGTGCTAGAGATCGGGAGGCCGCCGGCACCGGGGAGCTGTTTTTT

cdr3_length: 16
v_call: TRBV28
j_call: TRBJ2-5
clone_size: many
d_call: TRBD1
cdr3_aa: CASSLKTGRGKETQYF
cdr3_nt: TGTGCCAGCAGTCTGAAGACAGGCAGGGGGAAGGAGACCCAGTACTTC

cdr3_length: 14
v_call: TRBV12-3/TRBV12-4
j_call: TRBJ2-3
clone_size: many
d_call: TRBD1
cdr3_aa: CASSLQGLTDTQYF
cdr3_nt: TGTGCCAGCAGCTTACAGGGGCTCACAGATACGCAGTATTTT

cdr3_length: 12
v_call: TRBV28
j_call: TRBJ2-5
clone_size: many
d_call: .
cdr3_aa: CASAARAETQYF
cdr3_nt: TGTGCCAGCGCGGCCAGGGCTGAGACCCAGTACTTC

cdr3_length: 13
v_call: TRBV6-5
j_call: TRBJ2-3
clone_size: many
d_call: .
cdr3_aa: CASSPSRRDTQYF
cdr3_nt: TGTGCCAGCAGCCCCAGCCGGCGAGATACGCAGTATTTT

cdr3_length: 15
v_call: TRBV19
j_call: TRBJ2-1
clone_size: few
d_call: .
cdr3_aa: CASSIGQGVNNEQFF
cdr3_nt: TGTGCCAGTAGTATAGGGCAGGGCGTTAACAATGAGCAGTTCTTC

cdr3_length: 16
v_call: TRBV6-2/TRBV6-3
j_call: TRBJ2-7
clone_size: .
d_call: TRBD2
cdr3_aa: CASSYSTSGKYYEQYF
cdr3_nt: TGTGCCAGCAGTTACTCGACTAGCGGGAAGTACTACGAGCAGTACTTC

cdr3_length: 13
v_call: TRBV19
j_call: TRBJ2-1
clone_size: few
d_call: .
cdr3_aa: CASSQTGYNEQFF
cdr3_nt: TGTGCCAGTAGCCAGACAGGCTACAATGAGCAGTTCTTC

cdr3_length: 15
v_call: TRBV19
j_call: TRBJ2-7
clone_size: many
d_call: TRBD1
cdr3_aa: CASSIFGQGRGEQYF
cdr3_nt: TGTGCCAGTAGTATTTTCGGACAGGGGAGAGGCGAGCAGTACTTC

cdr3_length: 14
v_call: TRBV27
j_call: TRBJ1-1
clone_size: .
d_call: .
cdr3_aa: CASSLFGSNTEAFF
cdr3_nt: TGTGCCAGCAGTTTATTTGGGTCCAACACTGAAGCTTTCTTT

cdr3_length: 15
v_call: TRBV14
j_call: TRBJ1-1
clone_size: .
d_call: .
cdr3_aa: CASSQDRTWIREAFF
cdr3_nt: TGTGCCAGCAGCCAAGATAGAACATGGATACGGGAAGCTTTCTTT

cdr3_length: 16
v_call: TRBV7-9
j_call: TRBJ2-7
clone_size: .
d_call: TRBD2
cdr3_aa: CASSLGLAGASYGQYF
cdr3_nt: TGTGCCAGCAGCCTCGGACTAGCGGGGGCCTCCTACGGGCAGTACTTC

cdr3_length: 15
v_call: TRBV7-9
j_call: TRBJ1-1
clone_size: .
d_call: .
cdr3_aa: CASSLGFSGRTEAFF
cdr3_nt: TGTGCCAGCAGCTTAGGATTTTCAGGACGTACTGAAGCTTTCTTT

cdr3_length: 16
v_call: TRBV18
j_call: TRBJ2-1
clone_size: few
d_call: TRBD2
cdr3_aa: CASSPGLASSYNEQFF
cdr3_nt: TGTGCCAGCTCACCAGGACTAGCGAGCTCCTACAATGAGCAGTTCTTC

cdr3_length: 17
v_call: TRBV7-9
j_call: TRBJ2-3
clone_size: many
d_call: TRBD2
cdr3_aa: CASSSLGAGGGTDTQYF
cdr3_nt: TGTGCCAGCAGCTCCCTTGGCGCGGGGGGTGGCACAGATACGCAGTATTTT

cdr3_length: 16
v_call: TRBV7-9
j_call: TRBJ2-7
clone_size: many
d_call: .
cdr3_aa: CASSPPPGGQLNEQYF
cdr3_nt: TGTGCCAGCAGCCCACCGCCTGGGGGGCAGTTAAACGAGCAGTACTTC

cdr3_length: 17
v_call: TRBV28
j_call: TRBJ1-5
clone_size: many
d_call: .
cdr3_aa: CASSLPWPDKDNQPQHF
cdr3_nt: TGTGCCAGCAGTTTGCCCTGGCCAGACAAAGACAATCAGCCCCAGCATTTT

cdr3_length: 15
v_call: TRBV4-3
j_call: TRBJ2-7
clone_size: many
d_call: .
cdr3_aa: CASSQDMGAGDEQYF
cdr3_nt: TGCGCCAGCAGCCAAGATATGGGGGCGGGTGACGAGCAGTACTTC

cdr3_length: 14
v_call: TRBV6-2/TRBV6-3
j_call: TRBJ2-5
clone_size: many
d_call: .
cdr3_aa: CASSLGLPQETQYF
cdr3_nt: TGTGCCAGCAGTTTGGGCCTTCCCCAAGAGACCCAGTACTTC

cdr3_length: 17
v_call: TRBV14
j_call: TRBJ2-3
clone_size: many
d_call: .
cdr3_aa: CASSQDTGPLTTDTQYF
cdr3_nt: TGTGCCAGCAGCCAAGATACGGGGCCTCTTACCACAGATACGCAGTATTTT

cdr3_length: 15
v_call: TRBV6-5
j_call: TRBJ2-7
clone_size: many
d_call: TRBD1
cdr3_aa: CASSYATGGSYEQYF
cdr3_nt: TGTGCCAGCAGTTACGCTACAGGGGGATCCTACGAGCAGTACTTC

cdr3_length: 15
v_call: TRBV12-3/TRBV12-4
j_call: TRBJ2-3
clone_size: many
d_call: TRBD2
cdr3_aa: CASSLLLAGEDTQYF
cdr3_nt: TGTGCCAGCAGTTTACTCCTAGCGGGGGAAGATACGCAGTATTTT

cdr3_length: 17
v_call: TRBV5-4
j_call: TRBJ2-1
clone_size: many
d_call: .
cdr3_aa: CASSFVGSSQHSNEQFF
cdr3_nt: TGTGCCAGCAGCTTCGTGGGGTCTAGCCAACACAGCAATGAGCAGTTCTTC

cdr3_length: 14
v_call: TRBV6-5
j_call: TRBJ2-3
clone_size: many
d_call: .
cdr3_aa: CASSYLSSTDTQYF
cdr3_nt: TGTGCCAGCAGTTACCTTTCCAGCACAGATACGCAGTATTTT

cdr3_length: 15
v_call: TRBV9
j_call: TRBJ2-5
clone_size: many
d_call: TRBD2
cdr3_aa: CASSVLAGGQETQYF
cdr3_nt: TGTGCCAGCAGCGTACTGGCGGGAGGCCAAGAGACCCAGTACTTC

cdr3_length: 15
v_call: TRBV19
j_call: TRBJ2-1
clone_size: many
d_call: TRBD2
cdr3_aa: CASSPAGGTYNEQFF
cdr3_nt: TGTGCCAGTAGTCCAGCGGGAGGGACCTACAATGAGCAGTTCTTC

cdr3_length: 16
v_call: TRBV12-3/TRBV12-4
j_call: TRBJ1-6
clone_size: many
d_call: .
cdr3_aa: CASSAGGSSYNSPLHF
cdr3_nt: TGTGCCAGCAGCGCAGGTGGTAGCTCCTATAATTCACCCCTCCACTTT

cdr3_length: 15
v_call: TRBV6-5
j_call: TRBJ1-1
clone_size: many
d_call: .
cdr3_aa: CASSYGGLRGTEAFF
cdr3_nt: TGTGCCAGCAGTTACGGGGGACTTCGGGGCACTGAAGCTTTCTTT

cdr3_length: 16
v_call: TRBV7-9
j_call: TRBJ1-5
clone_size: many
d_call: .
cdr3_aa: CASSLAGDDSNQPQHF
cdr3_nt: TGTGCCAGCAGCTTAGCAGGGGACGACAGCAATCAGCCCCAGCATTTT

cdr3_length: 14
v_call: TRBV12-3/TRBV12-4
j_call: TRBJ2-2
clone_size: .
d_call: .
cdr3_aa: CASSWLGNTGELFF
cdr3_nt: TGTGCCAGCAGTTGGTTGGGGAACACCGGGGAGCTGTTTTTT

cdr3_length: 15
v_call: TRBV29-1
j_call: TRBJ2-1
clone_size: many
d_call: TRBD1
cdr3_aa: CSVEDLQGAPNEQFF
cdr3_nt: TGCAGCGTTGAAGATTTGCAGGGGGCGCCCAATGAGCAGTTCTTC

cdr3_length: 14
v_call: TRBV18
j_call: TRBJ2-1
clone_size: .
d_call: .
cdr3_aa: CASSPLQRGNEQFF
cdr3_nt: TGTGCCAGCTCACCCCTCCAGCGCGGGAATGAGCAGTTCTTC

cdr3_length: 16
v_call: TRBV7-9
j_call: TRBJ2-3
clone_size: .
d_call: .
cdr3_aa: CASSLVGLGHTDTQYF
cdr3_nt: TGTGCCAGCAGCTTAGTAGGGCTGGGCCACACAGATACGCAGTATTTT

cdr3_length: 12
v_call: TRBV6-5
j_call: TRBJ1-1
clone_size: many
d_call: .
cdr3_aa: CASRHVAQGAFF
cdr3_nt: TGTGCCAGCAGACACGTGGCCCAAGGAGCTTTCTTT

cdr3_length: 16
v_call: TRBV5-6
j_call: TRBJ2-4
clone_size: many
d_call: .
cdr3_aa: CASSLTVKLAKNIQYF
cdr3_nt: TGTGCCAGCAGCTTGACAGTCAAACTAGCCAAAAACATTCAGTACTTC

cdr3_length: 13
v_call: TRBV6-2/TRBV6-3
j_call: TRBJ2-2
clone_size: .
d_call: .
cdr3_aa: CASRDPLTGELFF
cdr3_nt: TGTGCCAGCAGGGACCCGCTCACCGGGGAGCTGTTTTTT

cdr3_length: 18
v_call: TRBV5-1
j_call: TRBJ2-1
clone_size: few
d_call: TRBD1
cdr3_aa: CASSPRKTGGSSCNEQFF
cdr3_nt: TGCGCCAGCAGCCCGCGCAAAACAGGGGGCAGCTCCTGCAATGAGCAGTTCTTC

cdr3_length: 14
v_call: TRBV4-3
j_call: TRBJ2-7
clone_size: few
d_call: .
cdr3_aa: CASSQEDRSYEQYF
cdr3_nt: TGCGCCAGCAGCCAAGAAGATCGATCCTACGAGCAGTACTTC

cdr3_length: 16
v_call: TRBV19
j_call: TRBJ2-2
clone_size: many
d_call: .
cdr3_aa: CASSIEAQPLTGELFF
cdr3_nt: TGTGCCAGTAGTATAGAGGCCCAGCCCTTAACCGGGGAGCTGTTTTTT

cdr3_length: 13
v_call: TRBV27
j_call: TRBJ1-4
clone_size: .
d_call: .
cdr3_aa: CATRGLLNEKLFF
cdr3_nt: TGTGCCACTCGGGGCCTTCTTAATGAAAAACTGTTTTTT

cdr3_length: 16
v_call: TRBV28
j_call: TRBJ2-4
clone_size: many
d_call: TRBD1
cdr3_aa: CASTKSPGQGPNIQYF
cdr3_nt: TGTGCCAGCACTAAATCACCGGGACAGGGGCCAAACATTCAGTACTTC

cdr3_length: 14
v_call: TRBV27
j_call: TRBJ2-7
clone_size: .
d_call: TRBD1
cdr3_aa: CASRPGQGGYEQYF
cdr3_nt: TGTGCCAGCAGACCCGGACAGGGCGGCTACGAGCAGTACTTC

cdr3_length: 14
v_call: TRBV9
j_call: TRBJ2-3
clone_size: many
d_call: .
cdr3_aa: CASTPEGLTDTQYF
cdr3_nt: TGTGCCAGCACCCCCGAGGGGCTCACAGATACGCAGTATTTT

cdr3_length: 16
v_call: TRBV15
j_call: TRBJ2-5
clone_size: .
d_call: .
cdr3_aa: CATSRDPLAVQETQYF
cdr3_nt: TGTGCCACCAGCAGAGATCCCCTGGCAGTTCAAGAGACCCAGTACTTC

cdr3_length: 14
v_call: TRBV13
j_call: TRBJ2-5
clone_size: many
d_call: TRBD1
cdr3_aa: CASSRIQGEETQYF
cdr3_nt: TGTGCCAGCAGCCGAATACAGGGGGAAGAGACCCAGTACTTC

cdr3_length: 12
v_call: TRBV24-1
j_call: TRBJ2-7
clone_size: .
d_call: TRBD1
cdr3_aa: CATGGQPYEQYF
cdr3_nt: TGTGCCACCGGGGGACAGCCGTACGAGCAGTACTTC

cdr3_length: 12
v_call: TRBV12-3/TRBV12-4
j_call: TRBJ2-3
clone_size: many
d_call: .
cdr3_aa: CASSLFVDTQYF
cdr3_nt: TGTGCCAGCAGTTTATTTGTAGATACGCAGTATTTT

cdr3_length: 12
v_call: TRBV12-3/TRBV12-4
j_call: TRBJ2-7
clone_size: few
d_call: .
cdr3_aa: CASSRGNYEQYF
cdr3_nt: TGTGCCAGCAGCCGGGGAAACTACGAGCAGTACTTC

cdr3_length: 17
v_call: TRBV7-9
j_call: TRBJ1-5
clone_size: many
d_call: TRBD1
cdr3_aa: CASSLIPSGQGDQPQHF
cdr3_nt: TGTGCCAGCAGCTTAATCCCCTCCGGACAGGGGGATCAGCCCCAGCATTTT

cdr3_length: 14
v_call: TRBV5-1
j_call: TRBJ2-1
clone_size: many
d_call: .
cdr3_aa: CASSVPPTYNEQFF
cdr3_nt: TGCGCCAGCAGCGTGCCTCCTACCTACAATGAGCAGTTCTTC

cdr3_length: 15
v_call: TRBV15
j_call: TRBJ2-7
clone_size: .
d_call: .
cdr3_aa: CATSRDRDSNYEQYF
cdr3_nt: TGTGCCACCAGCAGAGATAGGGACTCTAACTACGAGCAGTACTTC

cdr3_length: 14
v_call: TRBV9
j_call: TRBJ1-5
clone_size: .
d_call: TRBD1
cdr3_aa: CASSVGQGSQPQHF
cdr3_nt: TGTGCCAGCAGCGTCGGACAGGGCAGTCAGCCCCAGCATTTT

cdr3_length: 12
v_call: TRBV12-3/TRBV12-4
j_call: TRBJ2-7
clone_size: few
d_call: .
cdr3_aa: CASSFVGVEQYF
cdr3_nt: TGTGCCAGCAGTTTCGTAGGGGTCGAGCAGTACTTC

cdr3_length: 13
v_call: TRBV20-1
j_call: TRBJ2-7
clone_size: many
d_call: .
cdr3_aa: CSAEGRRGYEQYF
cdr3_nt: TGCAGTGCTGAGGGACGGCGGGGCTACGAGCAGTACTTC

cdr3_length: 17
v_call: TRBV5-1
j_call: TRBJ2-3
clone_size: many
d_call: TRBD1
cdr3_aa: CASSLLGDREGPDTQYF
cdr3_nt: TGCGCCAGCAGCTTGTTAGGCGACAGGGAAGGTCCAGATACGCAGTATTTT